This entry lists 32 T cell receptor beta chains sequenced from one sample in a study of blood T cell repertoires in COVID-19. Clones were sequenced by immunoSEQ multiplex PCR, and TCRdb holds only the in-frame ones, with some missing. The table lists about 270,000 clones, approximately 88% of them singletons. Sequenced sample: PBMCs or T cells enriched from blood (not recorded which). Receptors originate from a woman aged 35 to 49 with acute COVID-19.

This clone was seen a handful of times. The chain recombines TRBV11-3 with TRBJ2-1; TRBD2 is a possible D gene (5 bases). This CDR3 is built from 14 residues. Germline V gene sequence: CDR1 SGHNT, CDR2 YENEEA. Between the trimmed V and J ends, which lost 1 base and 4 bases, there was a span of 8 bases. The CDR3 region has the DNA TGTGCCAGCAGCTTAGGGCTAGCTTACAATGAGCAGTTCTTC. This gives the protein CASSLGLAYNEQFF.

The DNA of the CDR3 is TGCGCCAGCAGCTTCGACGGAGGGGGCTACACCTTC. It translates to CASSFDGGGYTF. The chain uses TRBV5-1 and TRBJ1-2; D remains unclear. CDR3 size: 12 residues. V lost 2 bases and J 8 bases, leaving 10 bases between the germline ends. Germline CDR1 SGHRS, CDR2 YFSETQ.

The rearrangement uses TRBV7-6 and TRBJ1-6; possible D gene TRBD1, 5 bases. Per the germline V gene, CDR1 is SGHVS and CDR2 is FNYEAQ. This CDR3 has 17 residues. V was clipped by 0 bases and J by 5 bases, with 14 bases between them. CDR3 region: CASSLATAGKNNSPLHF. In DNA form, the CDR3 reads TGTGCCAGCAGCTTAGCGACTGCAGGGAAGAATAATTCACCCCTCCACTTT.

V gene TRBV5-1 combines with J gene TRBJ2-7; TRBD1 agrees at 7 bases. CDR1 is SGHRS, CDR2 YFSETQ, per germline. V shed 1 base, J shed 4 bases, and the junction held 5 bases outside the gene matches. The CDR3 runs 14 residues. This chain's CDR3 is CASSLRLQGYEQYF. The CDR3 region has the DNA TGCGCCAGCAGCTTGAGACTACAGGGGTACGAGCAGTACTTC.

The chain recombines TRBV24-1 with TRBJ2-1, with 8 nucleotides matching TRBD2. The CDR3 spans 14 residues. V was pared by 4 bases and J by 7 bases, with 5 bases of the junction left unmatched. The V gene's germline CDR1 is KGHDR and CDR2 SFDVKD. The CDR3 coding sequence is TGTGCCACCAGTGACCAGCGGGAGTGGAATGAGCAGTTCTTC. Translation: CATSDQREWNEQFF.

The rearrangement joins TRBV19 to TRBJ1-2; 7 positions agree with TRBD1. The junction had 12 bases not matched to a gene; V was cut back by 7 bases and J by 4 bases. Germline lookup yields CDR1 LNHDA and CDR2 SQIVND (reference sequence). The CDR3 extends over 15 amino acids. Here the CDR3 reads CASNERGLYAYGYTF. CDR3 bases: TGTGCCAGTAACGAAAGGGGGCTTTATGCCTATGGCTACACCTTC.

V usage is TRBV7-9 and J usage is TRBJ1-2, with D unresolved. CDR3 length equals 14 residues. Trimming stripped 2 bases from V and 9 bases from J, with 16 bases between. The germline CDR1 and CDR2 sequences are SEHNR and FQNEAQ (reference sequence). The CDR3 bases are TGTGCCAGCAGCTTAACTGGTGACTATTCTCGCTACACCTTC. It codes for CASSLTGDYSRYTF.

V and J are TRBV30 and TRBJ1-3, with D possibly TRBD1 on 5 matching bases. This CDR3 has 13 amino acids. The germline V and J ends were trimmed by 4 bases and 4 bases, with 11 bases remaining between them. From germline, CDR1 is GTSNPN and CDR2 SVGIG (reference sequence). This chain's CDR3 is CAWNGGTGNTIYF. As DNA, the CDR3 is TGTGCCTGGAACGGGGGGACGGGAAACACCATATATTTT.

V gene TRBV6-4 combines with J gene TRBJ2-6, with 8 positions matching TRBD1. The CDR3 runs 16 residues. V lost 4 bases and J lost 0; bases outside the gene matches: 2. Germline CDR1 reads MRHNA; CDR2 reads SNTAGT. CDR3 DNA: TGTGCCAGCAGTGCGGGACAGGTCTCTGGGGCCAACGTCCTGACTTTC. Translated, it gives CASSAGQVSGANVLTF.

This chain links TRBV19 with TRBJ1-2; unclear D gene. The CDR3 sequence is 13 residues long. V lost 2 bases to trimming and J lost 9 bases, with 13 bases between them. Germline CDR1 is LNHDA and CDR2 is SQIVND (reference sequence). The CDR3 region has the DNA TGTGCCAGTAGTATAACGAGGGAGTCTAGCTACACCTTC. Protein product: CASSITRESSYTF.

The CDR3 DNA reads TGTGCCAGCAGTTTTACGCAGGGGACCTACGAGCAGTACTTC. Protein product: CASSFTQGTYEQYF. The chain employs TRBV27 and TRBJ2-7; a weak D match, TRBD1 (6 bases). This CDR3 contains 14 residues. CDR1 and CDR2 from the germline V gene are MNHEY and SMNVEV (reference sequence). The ends were cut back, 3 bases at V and 2 bases at J, with 11 bases in the middle.

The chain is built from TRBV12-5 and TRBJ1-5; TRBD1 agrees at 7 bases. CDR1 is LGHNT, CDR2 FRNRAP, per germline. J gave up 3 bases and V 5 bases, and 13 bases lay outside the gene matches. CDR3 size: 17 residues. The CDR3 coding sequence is TGTGCTAGTGGTCTCCGGGACAGACTAACTATCAATCAGCCCCAGCATTTT. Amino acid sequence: CASGLRDRLTINQPQHF.

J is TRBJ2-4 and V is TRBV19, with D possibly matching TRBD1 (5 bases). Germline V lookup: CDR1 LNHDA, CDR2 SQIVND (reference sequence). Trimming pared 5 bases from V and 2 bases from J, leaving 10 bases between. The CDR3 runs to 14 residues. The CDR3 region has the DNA TGTGCCAGTAGTCCCAGGGAATCCAAAAACATTCAGTACTTC. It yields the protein CASSPRESKNIQYF.

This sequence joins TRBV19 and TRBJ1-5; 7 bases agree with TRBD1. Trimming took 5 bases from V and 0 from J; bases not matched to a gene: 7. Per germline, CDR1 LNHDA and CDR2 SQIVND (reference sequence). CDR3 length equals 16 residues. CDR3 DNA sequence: TGTGCCAGTAGTGACAGGGCAGCATATAGCAATCAGCCCCAGCATTTT. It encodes CASSDRAAYSNQPQHF. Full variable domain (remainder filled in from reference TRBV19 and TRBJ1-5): DGGITQSPKYLFRKEGQNVTLSCEQNLNHDAMYWYRQDPGQGLRLIYYSQIVNDFQKGDIAEGYSVSREKKESFPLTVTSAQKNPTAFYLCASSDRAAYSNQPQHFGDGTRLSIL.

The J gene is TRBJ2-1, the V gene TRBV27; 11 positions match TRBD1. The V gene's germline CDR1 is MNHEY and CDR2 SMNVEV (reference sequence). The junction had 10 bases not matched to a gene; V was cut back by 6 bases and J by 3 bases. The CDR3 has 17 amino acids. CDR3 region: CASRPVAGTGGYNEQFF. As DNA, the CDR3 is TGTGCCAGCAGACCCGTAGCCGGGACAGGGGGCTACAATGAGCAGTTCTTC.

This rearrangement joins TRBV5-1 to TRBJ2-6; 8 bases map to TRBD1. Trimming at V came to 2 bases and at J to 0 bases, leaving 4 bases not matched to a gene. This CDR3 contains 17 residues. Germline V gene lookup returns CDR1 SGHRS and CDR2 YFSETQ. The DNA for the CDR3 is TGCGCCAGCAGCTTAAACAGGGGGGCCTCTGGGGCCAACGTCCTGACTTTC. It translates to CASSLNRGASGANVLTF. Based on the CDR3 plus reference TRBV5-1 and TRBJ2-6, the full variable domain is KAGVTQTPRYLIKTRGQQVTLSCSPISGHRSVSWYQQTPGQGLQFLFEYFSETQRNKGNFPGRFSGRQFSNSRSEMNVSTLELGDSALYLCASSLNRGASGANVLTFGAGSRLTVL.

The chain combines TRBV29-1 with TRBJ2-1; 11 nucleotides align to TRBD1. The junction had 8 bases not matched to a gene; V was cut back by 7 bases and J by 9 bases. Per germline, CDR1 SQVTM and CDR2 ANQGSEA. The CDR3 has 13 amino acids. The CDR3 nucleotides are TGCAGCGCTAGGGACAGGGGGAGAATTGAGCAGTTCTTC. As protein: CSARDRGRIEQFF.

DNA for the CDR3: TGCGCCAGCAGTGCCTCGGGGGGCTCCTACAATGAGCAGTTCTTC. This encodes CASSASGGSYNEQFF. The chain combines TRBV10-1 with TRBJ2-1; TRBD2 agrees at 7 bases. Per germline, CDR1 WNHNN and CDR2 SYGVQD (reference sequence). V dropped 4 bases and J dropped 0; count of bases not matched to a gene: 3. CDR3 size: 15 residues.

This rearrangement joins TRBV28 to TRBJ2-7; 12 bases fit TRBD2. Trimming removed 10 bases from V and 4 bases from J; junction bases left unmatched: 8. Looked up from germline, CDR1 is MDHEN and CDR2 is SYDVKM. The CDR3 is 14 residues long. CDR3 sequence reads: CATETSGSMYEQYF. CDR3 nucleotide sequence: TGTGCCACAGAGACTAGCGGGAGTATGTACGAGCAGTACTTC.

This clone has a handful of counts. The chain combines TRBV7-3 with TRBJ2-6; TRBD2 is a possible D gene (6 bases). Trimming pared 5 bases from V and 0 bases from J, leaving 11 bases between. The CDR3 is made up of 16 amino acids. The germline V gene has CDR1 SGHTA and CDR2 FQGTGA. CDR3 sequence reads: CASSPTGDSGANVLTF. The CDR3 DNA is TGTGCCAGCAGCCCCACGGGGGACTCTGGGGCCAACGTCCTGACTTTC. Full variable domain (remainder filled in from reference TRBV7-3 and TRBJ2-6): GAGVSQTPSNKVTEKGKYVELRCDPISGHTALYWYRQSLGQGPEFLIYFQGTGAADDSGLPNDRFFAVRPEGSVSTLKIQRTERGDSAVYLCASSPTGDSGANVLTFGAGSRLTVL.

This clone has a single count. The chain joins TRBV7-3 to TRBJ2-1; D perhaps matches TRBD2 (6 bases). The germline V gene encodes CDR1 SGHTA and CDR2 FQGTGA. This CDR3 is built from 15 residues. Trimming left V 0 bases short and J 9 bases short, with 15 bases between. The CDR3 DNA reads TGTGCCAGCAGCTTAACCCCGCGGGACTCTAGTGAGCAGTTCTTC. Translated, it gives CASSLTPRDSSEQFF.

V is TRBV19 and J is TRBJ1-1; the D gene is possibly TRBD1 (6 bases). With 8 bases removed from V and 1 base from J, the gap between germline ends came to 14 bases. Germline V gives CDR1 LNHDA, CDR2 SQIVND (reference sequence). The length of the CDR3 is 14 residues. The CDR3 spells CASRPPTGNTEAFF. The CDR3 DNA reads TGTGCCAGTCGTCCTCCGACAGGGAACACTGAAGCTTTCTTT.

CDR3 sequence reads: CASSPADRNLGNSPLHF. CDR3 coding DNA: TGTGCCAGCAGTCCGGCGGACAGGAATCTAGGTAATTCACCCCTCCACTTT. V gene TRBV27 combines with J gene TRBJ1-6; 7 bases are a match to TRBD1. The trim removed 5 bases at V and 6 bases at J, leaving 13 bases unmatched. Germline CDR1 and CDR2: MNHEY and SMNVEV (reference sequence). The CDR3 runs to 17 residues.

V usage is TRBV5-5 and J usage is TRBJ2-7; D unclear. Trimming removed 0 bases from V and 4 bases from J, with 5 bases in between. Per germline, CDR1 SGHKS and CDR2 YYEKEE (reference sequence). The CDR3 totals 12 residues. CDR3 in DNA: TGTGCCAGCAGCTTGGTAGCATACGAGCAGTACTTC. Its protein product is CASSLVAYEQYF.

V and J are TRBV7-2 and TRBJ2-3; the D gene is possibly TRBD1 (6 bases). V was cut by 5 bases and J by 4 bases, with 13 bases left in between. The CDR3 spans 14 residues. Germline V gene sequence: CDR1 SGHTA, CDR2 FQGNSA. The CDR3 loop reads CASSKQGTADTQYF. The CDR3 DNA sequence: TGTGCCAGCAGCAAACAGGGAACGGCAGATACGCAGTATTTT.

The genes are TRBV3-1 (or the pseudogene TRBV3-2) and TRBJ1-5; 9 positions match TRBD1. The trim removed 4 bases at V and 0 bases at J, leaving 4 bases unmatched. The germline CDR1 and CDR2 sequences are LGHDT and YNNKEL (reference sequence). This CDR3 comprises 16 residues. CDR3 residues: CASSLGTGLSNQPQHF. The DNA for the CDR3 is TGTGCCAGCAGCCTGGGGACAGGGCTTAGCAATCAGCCCCAGCATTTT.

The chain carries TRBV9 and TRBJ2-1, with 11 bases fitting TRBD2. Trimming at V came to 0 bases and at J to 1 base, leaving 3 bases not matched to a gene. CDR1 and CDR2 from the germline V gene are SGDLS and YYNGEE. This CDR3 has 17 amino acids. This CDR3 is CASSVAPSGRSYNEQFF. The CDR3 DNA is TGTGCCAGCAGCGTAGCCCCTAGCGGGAGGTCCTACAATGAGCAGTTCTTC.

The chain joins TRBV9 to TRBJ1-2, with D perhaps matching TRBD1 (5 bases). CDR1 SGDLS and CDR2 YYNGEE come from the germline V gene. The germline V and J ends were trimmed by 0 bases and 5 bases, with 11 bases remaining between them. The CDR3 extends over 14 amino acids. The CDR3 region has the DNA TGTGCCAGCAGCGTAGGTGACAGCTGGTATGGCTACACCTTC. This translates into CASSVGDSWYGYTF.

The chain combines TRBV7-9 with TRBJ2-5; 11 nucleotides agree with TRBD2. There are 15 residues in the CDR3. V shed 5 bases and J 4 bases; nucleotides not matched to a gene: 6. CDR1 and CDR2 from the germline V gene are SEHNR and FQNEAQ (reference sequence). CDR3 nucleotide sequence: TGTGCCAGCAGCGGTAGCGGGAGGGCAACAGAGACCCAGTACTTC. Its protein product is CASSGSGRATETQYF. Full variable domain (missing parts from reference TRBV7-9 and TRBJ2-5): DTGVSQNPRHKITKRGQNVTFRCDPISEHNRLYWYRQTLGQGPEFLTYFQNEAQLEKSRLLSDRFSAERPKGSFSTLEIQRTEQGDSAMYLCASSGSGRATETQYFGPGTRLLVL.

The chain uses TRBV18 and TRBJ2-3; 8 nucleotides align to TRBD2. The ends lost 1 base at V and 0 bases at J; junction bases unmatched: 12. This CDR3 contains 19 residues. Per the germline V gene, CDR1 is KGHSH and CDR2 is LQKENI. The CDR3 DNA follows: TGTGCCAGCTCACCACTCGTTCCCGGGACTAGGGGGAGCACAGATACGCAGTATTTT. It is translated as CASSPLVPGTRGSTDTQYF.

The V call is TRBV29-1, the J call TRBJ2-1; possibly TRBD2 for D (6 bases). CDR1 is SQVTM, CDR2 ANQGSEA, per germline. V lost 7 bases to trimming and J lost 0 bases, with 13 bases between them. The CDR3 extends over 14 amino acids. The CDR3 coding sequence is TGCAGCGGGATGGGGGGAATCTCCTACAATGAGCAGTTCTTC. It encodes CSGMGGISYNEQFF.

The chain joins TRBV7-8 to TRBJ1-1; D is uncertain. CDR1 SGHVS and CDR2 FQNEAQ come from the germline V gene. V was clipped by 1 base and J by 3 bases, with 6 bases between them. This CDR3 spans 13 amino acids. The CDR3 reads CASSLDRDTEAFF. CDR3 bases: TGTGCCAGCAGCTTAGACCGGGACACTGAAGCTTTCTTT.